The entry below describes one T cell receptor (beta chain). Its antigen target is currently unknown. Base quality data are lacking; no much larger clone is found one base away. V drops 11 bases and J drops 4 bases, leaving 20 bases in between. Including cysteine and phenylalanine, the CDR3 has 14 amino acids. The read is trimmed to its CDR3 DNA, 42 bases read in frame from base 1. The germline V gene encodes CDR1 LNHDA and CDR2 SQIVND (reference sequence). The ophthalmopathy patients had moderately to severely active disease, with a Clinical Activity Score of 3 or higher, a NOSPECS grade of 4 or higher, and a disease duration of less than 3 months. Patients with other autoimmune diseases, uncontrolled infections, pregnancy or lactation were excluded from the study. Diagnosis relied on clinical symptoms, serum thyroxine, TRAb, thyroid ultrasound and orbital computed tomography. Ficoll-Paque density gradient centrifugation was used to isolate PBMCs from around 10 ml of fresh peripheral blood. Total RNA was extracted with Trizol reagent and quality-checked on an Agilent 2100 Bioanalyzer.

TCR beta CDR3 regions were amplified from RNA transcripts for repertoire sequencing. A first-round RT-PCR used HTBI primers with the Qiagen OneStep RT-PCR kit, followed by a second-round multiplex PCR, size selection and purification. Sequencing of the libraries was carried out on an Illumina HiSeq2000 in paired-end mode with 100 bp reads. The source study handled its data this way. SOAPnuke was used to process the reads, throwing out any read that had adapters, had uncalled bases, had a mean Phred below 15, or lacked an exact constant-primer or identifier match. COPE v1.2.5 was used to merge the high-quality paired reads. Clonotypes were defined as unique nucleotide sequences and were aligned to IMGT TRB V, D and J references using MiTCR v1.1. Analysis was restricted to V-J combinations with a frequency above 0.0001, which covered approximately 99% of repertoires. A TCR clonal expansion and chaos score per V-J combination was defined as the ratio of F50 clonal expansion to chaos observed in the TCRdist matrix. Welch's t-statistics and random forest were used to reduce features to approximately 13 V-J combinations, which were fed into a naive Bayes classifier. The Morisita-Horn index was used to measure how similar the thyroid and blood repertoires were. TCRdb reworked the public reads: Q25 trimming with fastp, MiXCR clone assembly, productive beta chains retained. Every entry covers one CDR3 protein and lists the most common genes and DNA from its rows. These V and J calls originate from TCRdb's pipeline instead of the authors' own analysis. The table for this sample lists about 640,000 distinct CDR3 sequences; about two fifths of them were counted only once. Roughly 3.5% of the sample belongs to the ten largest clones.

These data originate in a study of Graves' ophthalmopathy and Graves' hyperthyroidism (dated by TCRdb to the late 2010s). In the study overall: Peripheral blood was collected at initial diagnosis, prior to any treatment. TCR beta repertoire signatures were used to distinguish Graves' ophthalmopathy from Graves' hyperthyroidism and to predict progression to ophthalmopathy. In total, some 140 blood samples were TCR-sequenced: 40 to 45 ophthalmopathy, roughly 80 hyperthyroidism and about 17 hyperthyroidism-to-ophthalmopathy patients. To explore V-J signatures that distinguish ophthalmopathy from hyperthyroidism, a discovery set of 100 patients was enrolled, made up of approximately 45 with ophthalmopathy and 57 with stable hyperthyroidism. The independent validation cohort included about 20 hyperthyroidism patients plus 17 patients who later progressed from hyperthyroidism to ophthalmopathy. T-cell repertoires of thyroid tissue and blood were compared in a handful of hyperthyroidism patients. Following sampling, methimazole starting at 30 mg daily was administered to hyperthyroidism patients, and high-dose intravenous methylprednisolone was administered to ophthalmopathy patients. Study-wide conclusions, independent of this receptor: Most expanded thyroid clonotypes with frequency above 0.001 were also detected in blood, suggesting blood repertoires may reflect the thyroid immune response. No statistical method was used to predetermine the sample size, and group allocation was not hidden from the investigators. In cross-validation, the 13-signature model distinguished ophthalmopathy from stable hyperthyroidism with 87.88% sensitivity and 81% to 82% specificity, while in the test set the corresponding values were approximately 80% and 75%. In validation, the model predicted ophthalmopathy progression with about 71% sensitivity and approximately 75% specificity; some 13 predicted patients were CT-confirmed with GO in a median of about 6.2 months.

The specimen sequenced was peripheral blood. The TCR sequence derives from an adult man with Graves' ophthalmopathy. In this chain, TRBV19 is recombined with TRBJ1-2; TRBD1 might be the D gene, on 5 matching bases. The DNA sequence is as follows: TGTGCCTGGAGGAAATCGGGACCTATCTATGGCTACACCTTC. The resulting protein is CAWRKSGPIYGYTF.